These 16 T cell receptor beta chains were all obtained from the same sample, sequenced in a study of Tregs in tolerant kidney transplant recipients. Measured with immunoSEQ multiplex PCR; TCRdb has only the in-frame clones, and not every one. The data show some 88,000 clones, approximately 90% seen once. The specimen was CD8+ T cells from blood. All receptors derive from a human donor in good health.

This sequence joins TRBV7-6 and TRBJ2-7; D might be TRBD1 or TRBD2, each matching 6 bases. There are 14 residues in the CDR3. Germline V CDR1 and CDR2: SGHVS, FNYEAQ. The germline V and J ends were trimmed by 4 bases and 5 bases, with 15 bases remaining between them. CDR3 amino acids: CASSSRDGGDEQYF. The CDR3 DNA reads as TGTGCCAGCAGCTCCAGGGACGGGGGCGACGAGCAGTACTTC.

V gene TRBV10-3 combines with J gene TRBJ2-7; TRBD1 agrees at 7 bases. In germline, CDR1 is ENHRY, CDR2 SYGVKD. The CDR3 is made up of 15 amino acids. V shed 3 bases and J 0 bases; nucleotides not matched to a gene: 5. The CDR3 sequence is CAISDTGAASYEQYF. As DNA, the CDR3 is TGTGCCATCAGTGACACAGGGGCCGCCTCCTACGAGCAGTACTTC.

The V call is TRBV4-1, the J call TRBJ2-3; 9 bases match TRBD1. CDR1 MGHRA and CDR2 YSYEKL come from the germline V gene. V lost 3 bases to trimming and J lost 5 bases; unmatched junction nucleotides: 15. This CDR3 is 18 amino acids long. DNA for the CDR3: TGCGCCAGCAGCCATCACCCGGGCCACAGGGGGCGCGGAGATACGCAGTATTTT. Amino acids: CASSHHPGHRGRGDTQYF.

The chain couples TRBV27 to TRBJ2-2; D unresolved. Germline CDR1 and CDR2: MNHEY and SMNVEV (reference sequence). Trimming took off 5 bases at V and 3 bases at J, with 16 bases between the two ends. This CDR3 region has 16 residues. The CDR3 nucleotides are TGTGCCAGCAGTCCCTACTTTGAGAGCTACACCGGGGAGCTGTTTTTT. Translating gives CASSPYFESYTGELFF.

This clone was recorded only once. The rearrangement joins TRBV5-4 to TRBJ1-1; D unresolved. Germline V lookup: CDR1 SGHNT, CDR2 YYREEE (reference sequence). Trimming cost V 1 base and J 3 bases, with 13 bases left between them. CDR3 size: 15 residues. The CDR3 nucleotides are TGTGCCAGCAGCTTGAGGCGGGATTTGGACACTGAAGCTTTCTTT. Its protein product is CASSLRRDLDTEAFF.

The CDR3 loop reads CASSPRTDPYNEQFF. The DNA for the CDR3 is TGTGCCAGCAGCCCCAGGACGGACCCGTACAATGAGCAGTTCTTC. The chain employs TRBV13 and TRBJ2-1, with D unresolved. V was pared by 5 bases and J by 4 bases, with 15 bases between. Germline lookup yields CDR1 PRHDT and CDR2 FYEKMQ (reference sequence). The CDR3 has 15 amino acids.

About this clone: Mismatch with germline at one junction end may stem from a read error. The J gene is TRBJ2-7, the V gene TRBV7-7, with 7 bases matching TRBD1. The CDR3 consists of 12 residues. Per germline, CDR1 SSHAT and CDR2 FNYEAQ (reference sequence). The CDR3 here is CASSLGGHEQYF. In DNA, the CDR3 is TGTGCTAGCAGCTTAGGGGGCCACGAGCAGTACTTC.

V is TRBV4-1 and J is TRBJ2-1; TRBD2 matches 13 bases. The length of the CDR3 is 16 residues. With 4 bases clipped from V and 6 bases from J, the junction kept 6 bases outside the gene matches. Germline lookup yields CDR1 MGHRA and CDR2 YSYEKL. The CDR3 region has the DNA TGCGCCAGCAGCCCCGGACTAGCGGGAGTTGTCAATGAGCAGTTCTTC. This sequence encodes CASSPGLAGVVNEQFF.

The chain combines TRBV27 with TRBJ2-5; D possibly corresponds to TRBD2 (5 bases). Germline V CDR1 and CDR2: MNHEY, SMNVEV (reference sequence). The germline V and J ends were trimmed by 5 bases and 5 bases, with 21 bases remaining between them. This CDR3 is built from 16 residues. The CDR3 here is CASSPDPDGVSETQYF. The CDR3 DNA reads as TGTGCCAGCAGTCCCGACCCCGACGGGGTGTCGGAGACCCAGTACTTC.

The rearrangement joins TRBV15 to TRBJ2-7; TRBD1 matches at 8 bases. With 3 bases clipped from V and 4 bases from J, the junction kept 5 bases outside the gene matches. This CDR3 region has 14 residues. CDR1 is LNHNV, CDR2 YYDKDF, per germline (reference sequence). CDR3 sequence reads: CATSSDRGWYEQYF. The CDR3 DNA reads TGTGCCACCAGCAGCGACAGGGGTTGGTACGAGCAGTACTTC.

This clone was observed once. J is TRBJ2-7 and V is TRBV13; D is uncertain. V lost 1 base and J 5 bases, leaving 9 bases between the germline ends. CDR1 is PRHDT and CDR2 is FYEKMQ in the germline V gene (reference sequence). This CDR3 contains 13 residues. CDR3 loop: CASSLDLQNEQYF. In DNA form, the CDR3 reads TGTGCCAGCAGCTTAGATTTACAGAACGAGCAGTACTTC.

The chain couples TRBV15 to TRBJ2-5, with 10 bases that match TRBD1. CDR3 length: 16 residues. CDR1 and CDR2 (germline): LNHNV, YYDKDF (reference sequence). V lost 0 bases and J lost 5; bases outside the gene matches: 6. The CDR3 region has the DNA TGTGCCACCAGCAGAGACCTAGGGACAGGGGTGGAGACCCAGTACTTC. This gives the protein CATSRDLGTGVETQYF.

This clone was counted once. The chain couples TRBV4-2 to TRBJ2-1, with 7 bases identical to TRBD2. The length of the CDR3 is 13 residues. The J segment lost 6 bases and the V segment lost 4 bases, leaving 3 bases of the junction unmatched. Germline-derived CDR1 and CDR2 are LGHNA and YNFKEQ. The CDR3 sequence is CASSPTSANEQFF. CDR3 in DNA: TGTGCCAGCAGCCCCACTAGCGCCAATGAGCAGTTCTTC.

A few counts support this clone. The genes are TRBV29-1 and TRBJ2-7; tentative D call: TRBD2 (9 bases). Germline-derived CDR1 and CDR2 are SQVTM and ANQGSEA. This CDR3 is 19 amino acids long. V lost 1 base to trimming and J lost 4 bases, with 29 bases between them. CDR3 in amino acids: CSVEGSGGALGLASYEQYF. The CDR3 DNA is TGCAGCGTTGAAGGGTCAGGGGGCGCTTTGGGACTAGCTTCGTACGAGCAGTACTTC.

The chain is built from TRBV29-1 and TRBJ2-7; perhaps TRBD2 as D (6 bases). Germline V lookup: CDR1 SQVTM, CDR2 ANQGSEA. The V and J ends lost 4 bases and 5 bases respectively, with 9 bases between them. This CDR3 region has 11 residues. CDR3 amino acids: CSVGSGDEQYF. Written as DNA, the CDR3 is TGCAGCGTTGGGTCGGGGGACGAGCAGTACTTC.

J is TRBJ1-5 and V is TRBV2; D is unclear. Trimming shortened V by 2 bases and J by 4 bases, and 9 bases separated the two germline ends. The germline CDR1 and CDR2 sequences are SNHLY and FYNNEI. CDR3 length: 14 amino acids. In DNA form, the CDR3 reads TGTGCCAGCAGTGAAAGGGCGGCAAATCAGCCCCAGCATTTT. Protein: CASSERAANQPQHF.